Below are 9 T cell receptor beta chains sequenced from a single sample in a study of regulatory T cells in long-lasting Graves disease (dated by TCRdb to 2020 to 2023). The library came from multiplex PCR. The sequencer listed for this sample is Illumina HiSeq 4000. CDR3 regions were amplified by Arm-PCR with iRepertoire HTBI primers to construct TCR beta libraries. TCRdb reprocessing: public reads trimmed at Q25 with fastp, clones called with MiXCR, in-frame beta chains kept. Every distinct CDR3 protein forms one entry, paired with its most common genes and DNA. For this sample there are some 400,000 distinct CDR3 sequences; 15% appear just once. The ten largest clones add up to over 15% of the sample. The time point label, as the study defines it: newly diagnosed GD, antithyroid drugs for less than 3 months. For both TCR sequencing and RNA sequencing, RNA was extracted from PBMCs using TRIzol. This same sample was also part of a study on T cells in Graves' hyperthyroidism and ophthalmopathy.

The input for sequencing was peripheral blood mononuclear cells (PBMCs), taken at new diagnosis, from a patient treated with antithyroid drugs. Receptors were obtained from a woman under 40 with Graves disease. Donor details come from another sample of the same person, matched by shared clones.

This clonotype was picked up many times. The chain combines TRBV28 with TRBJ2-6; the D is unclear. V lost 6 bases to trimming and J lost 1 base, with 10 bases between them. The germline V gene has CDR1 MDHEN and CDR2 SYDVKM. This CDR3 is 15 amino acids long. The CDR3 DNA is TGTGCCAGCAGCTCCGGTTGGTCTGGGGCCAACGTCCTGACTTTC. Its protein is CASSSGWSGANVLTF.

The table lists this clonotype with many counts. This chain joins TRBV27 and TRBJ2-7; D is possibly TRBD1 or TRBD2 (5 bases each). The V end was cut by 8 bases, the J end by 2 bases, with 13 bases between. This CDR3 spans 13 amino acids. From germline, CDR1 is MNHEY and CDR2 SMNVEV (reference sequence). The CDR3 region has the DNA TGTGCCAGCGGCCTCCGGGGCACCTACGAGCAGTACTTC. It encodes CASGLRGTYEQYF.

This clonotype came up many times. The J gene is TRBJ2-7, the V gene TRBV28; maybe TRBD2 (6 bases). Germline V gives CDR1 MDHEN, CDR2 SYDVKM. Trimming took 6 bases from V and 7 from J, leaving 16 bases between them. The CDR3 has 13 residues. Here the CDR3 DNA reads TGTGCCAGCAGCACATCCGGGACTGGGGAGCAGTACTTC. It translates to CASSTSGTGEQYF.

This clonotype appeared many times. The CDR3 coding sequence is TGTGCCAGCAGCGTAGGGTGGAACACTGAAGCTTTCTTT. Its protein is CASSVGWNTEAFF. This chain joins TRBV9 and TRBJ1-1, with D unclear. Germline CDR1 SGDLS, CDR2 YYNGEE. This CDR3 region has 13 residues. Deletions cut 0 bases from V and 1 base from J, with 4 bases between. The full variable domain, its missing parts supplied by reference TRBV9 and TRBJ1-1, is DSGVTQTPKHLITATGQRVTLRCSPRSGDLSVYWYQQSLDQGLQFLIQYYNGEERAKGNILERFSAQQFPDLHSELNLSSLELGDSALYFCASSVGWNTEAFFGQGTRLTVV.

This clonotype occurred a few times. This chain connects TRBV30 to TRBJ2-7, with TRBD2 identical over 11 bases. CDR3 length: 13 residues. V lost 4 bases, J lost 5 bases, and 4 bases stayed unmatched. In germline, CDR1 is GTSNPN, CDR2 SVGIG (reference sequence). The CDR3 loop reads CAWTPGLADEQYF. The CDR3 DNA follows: TGTGCCTGGACGCCGGGACTAGCGGACGAGCAGTACTTC.

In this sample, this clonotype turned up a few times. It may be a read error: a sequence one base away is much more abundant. CDR3 in amino acids: CASGGTAQYF. Here the CDR3 DNA reads TGTGCCAGCGGTGGGACAGCGCAGTACTTC. The V call is TRBV28, the J call TRBJ2-7; 7 bases are a match to TRBD1. Unmatched junction bases numbered 4, after V lost 8 bases and J lost 9 bases. CDR3 length: 10 amino acids. CDR1 and CDR2 (germline): MDHEN, SYDVKM. Together with reference TRBV28 and TRBJ2-7, the CDR3 gives the full variable domain: DVKVTQSSRYLVKRTGEKVFLECVQDMDHENMFWYRQDPGLGLRLIYFSYDVKMKEKGDIPEGYSVSREKKERFSLILESASTNQTSMYLCASGGTAQYFGPGTRLTVT.

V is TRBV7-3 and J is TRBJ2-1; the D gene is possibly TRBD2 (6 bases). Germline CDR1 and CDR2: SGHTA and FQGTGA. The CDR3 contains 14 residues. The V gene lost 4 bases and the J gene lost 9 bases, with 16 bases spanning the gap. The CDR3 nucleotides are TGTGCCAGCAGCTCACTAGCCACTGGGGGTGAGCAGTTCTTC. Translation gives CASSSLATGGEQFF.

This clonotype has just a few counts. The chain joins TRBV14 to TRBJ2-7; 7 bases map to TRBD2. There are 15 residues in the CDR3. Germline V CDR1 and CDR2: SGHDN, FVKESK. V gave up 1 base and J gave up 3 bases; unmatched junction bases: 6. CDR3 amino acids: CASSQVPSGFYEQYF. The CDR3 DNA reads TGTGCCAGCAGCCAAGTACCTAGCGGATTCTACGAGCAGTACTTC. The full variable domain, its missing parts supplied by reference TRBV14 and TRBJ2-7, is EAGVTQFPSHSVIEKGQTVTLRCDPISGHDNLYWYRRVMGKEIKFLLHFVKESKQDESGMPNNRFLAERTGGTYSTLKVQPAELEDSGVYFCASSQVPSGFYEQYFGPGTRLTVT.

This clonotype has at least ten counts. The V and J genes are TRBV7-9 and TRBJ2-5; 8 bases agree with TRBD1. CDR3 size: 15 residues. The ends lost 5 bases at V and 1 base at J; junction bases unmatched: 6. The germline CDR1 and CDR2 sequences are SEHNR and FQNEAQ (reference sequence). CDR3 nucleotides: TGTGCCAGCAGCCGGACGGGACAGGTCCAAGAGACCCAGTACTTC. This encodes CASSRTGQVQETQYF.